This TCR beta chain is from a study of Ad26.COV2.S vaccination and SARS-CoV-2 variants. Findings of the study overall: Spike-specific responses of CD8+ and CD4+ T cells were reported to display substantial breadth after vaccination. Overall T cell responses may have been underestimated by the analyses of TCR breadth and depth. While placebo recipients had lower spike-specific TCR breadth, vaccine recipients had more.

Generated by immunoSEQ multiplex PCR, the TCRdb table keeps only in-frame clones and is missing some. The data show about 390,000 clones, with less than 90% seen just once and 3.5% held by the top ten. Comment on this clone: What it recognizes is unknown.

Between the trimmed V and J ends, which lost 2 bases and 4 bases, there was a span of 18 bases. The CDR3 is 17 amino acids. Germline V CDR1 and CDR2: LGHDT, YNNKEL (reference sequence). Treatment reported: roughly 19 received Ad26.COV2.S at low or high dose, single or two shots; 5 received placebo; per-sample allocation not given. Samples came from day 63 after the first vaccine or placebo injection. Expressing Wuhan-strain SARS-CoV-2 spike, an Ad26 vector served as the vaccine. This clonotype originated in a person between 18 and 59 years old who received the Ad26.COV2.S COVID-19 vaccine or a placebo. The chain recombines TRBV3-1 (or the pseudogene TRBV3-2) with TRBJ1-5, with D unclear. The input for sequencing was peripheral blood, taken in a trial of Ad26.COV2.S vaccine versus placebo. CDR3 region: CASSQNLDRRRNQPQHF. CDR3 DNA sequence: TGTGCCAGCAGCCAAAATTTAGACCGTCGCAGGAATCAGCCCCAGCATTTT.